A selection of T cell receptor beta chains follows, all from one sample in a study of T cell changes during pregnancy in multiple sclerosis. Only in-frame clones appear in the TCRdb table, and some are missing; sequencing was by immunoSEQ multiplex PCR. The sample contains tens of thousands of clones, 92% of which appear only once. The input for sequencing was peripheral blood, taken in the first trimester of pregnancy. The receptors derive from a female donor in good health, enrolled as a control in a pregnancy study. CDR3s include the opening cysteine and the closing phenylalanine or tryptophan. Each record gives: clone size, J gene, V gene, D gene, CDR3 protein, CDR3 DNA. A D gene is named only where the DNA matches it firmly. The listing skips clone size in some rows; elsewhere it reads once, few, many or a size class.

clone size: -
J gene: TRBJ1-1
V gene: TRBV5-1
D gene: TRBD1
CDR3 protein: CASSSKPGQGGTEAFF
CDR3 DNA: TGCGCCAGCAGCTCGAAGCCGGGACAGGGGGGAACTGAAGCTTTCTTT

clone size: -
J gene: TRBJ1-1
V gene: TRBV5-4
D gene: -
CDR3 protein: CASSLLELNTEAFF
CDR3 DNA: TGTGCCAGCAGCTTATTAGAATTGAACACTGAAGCTTTCTTT

clone size: -
J gene: TRBJ1-2
V gene: TRBV7-9
D gene: -
CDR3 protein: CASSPREGSSGYTF
CDR3 DNA: TGTGCCAGCAGCCCACGGGAGGGATCATCAGGCTACACCTTC

clone size: few
J gene: TRBJ1-1
V gene: TRBV30
D gene: TRBD1
CDR3 protein: CACKRGLAFF
CDR3 DNA: TGTGCCTGCAAAAGGGGGCTAGCTTTCTTT

clone size: -
J gene: TRBJ1-1
V gene: TRBV11-3
D gene: -
CDR3 protein: CASSLGGQNTEAFF
CDR3 DNA: TGTGCCAGCAGCTTAGGTGGGCAGAACACTGAAGCTTTCTTT

clone size: -
J gene: TRBJ2-7
V gene: TRBV27
D gene: -
CDR3 protein: CASSPPEYF
CDR3 DNA: TGTGCCAGCAGTCCCCCGGAGTACTTC

clone size: medium-sized
J gene: TRBJ2-3
V gene: TRBV6-5
D gene: TRBD2
CDR3 protein: CASSYVGTSGADTQYF
CDR3 DNA: TGTGCCAGCAGTTACGTAGGGACTAGCGGGGCGGATACGCAGTATTTT

clone size: -
J gene: TRBJ1-1
V gene: TRBV6-1
D gene: TRBD1
CDR3 protein: CASSDLNRDSEAFF
CDR3 DNA: TGTGCCAGCAGTGATCTAAACCGGGACAGTGAAGCTTTCTTT

clone size: -
J gene: TRBJ1-2
V gene: TRBV6-5
D gene: -
CDR3 protein: CASSVPDIYGYTF
CDR3 DNA: TGTGCCAGCAGTGTACCTGACATCTATGGCTACACCTTC

clone size: -
J gene: TRBJ2-3
V gene: TRBV10-3
D gene: TRBD2
CDR3 protein: CAISDNQERGGTRYTQYF
CDR3 DNA: TGTGCCATCAGTGATAACCAGGAGCGGGGGGGGACTAGATATACGCAGTATTTT

clone size: -
J gene: TRBJ2-7
V gene: TRBV7-9
D gene: TRBD2
CDR3 protein: CASGTGTSGYEQYF
CDR3 DNA: TGTGCCAGCGGGACGGGGACTAGCGGCTACGAGCAGTACTTC

clone size: -
J gene: TRBJ1-2
V gene: TRBV7-9
D gene: -
CDR3 protein: CASSGGNLGYGYTF
CDR3 DNA: TGTGCCAGCAGCGGGGGCAATCTGGGCTATGGCTACACCTTC

clone size: -
J gene: TRBJ2-7
V gene: TRBV5-6
D gene: TRBD1
CDR3 protein: CASRAGTAYEQYF
CDR3 DNA: TGTGCCAGCAGGGCCGGGACAGCCTACGAGCAGTACTTC

clone size: -
J gene: TRBJ2-3
V gene: TRBV2
D gene: TRBD1
CDR3 protein: CASSEGDRGGGAQYF
CDR3 DNA: TGTGCCAGCAGTGAAGGGGACAGGGGTGGTGGTGCGCAGTATTTT

clone size: -
J gene: TRBJ1-1
V gene: TRBV20-1
D gene: TRBD1
CDR3 protein: CSGPTGVEAFF
CDR3 DNA: TGCAGTGGCCCGACAGGGGTTGAAGCTTTCTTT

clone size: few
J gene: TRBJ1-5
V gene: TRBV19
D gene: -
CDR3 protein: CASSKGWGNQPQHF
CDR3 DNA: TGTGCCAGTAGTAAGGGGTGGGGCAATCAGCCCCAGCATTTT

clone size: -
J gene: TRBJ2-3
V gene: TRBV27
D gene: -
CDR3 protein: CASSSWETGGTDTQYF
CDR3 DNA: TGTGCCAGCAGTTCTTGGGAGACTGGGGGCACAGATACGCAGTATTTT

clone size: -
J gene: TRBJ2-7
V gene: TRBV6-1
D gene: -
CDR3 protein: CASSERTGSSYEQYF
CDR3 DNA: TGTGCCAGCAGTGAAAGGACGGGAAGCTCCTACGAGCAGTACTTC

clone size: -
J gene: TRBJ1-5
V gene: TRBV5-1
D gene: -
CDR3 protein: CASSLEGGQPQHF
CDR3 DNA: TGCGCCAGCAGCTTGGAGGGGGGGCAGCCCCAGCATTTT

clone size: -
J gene: TRBJ2-1
V gene: TRBV10-3
D gene: TRBD1
CDR3 protein: CAISTLEGALDEQFF
CDR3 DNA: TGTGCCATCAGTACCCTAGAGGGGGCCCTCGATGAGCAGTTCTTC

clone size: -
J gene: TRBJ2-2
V gene: TRBV19
D gene: TRBD1
CDR3 protein: CASSLGGAGELFF
CDR3 DNA: TGTGCCAGTAGTCTAGGGGGCGCCGGGGAGCTGTTTTTT

clone size: -
J gene: TRBJ1-4
V gene: TRBV18
D gene: TRBD1
CDR3 protein: CASSPSRGREKLFF
CDR3 DNA: TGTGCCAGCTCACCGAGCAGGGGGCGTGAAAAACTGTTTTTT

clone size: -
J gene: TRBJ1-5
V gene: TRBV27
D gene: -
CDR3 protein: CASSLDSYSNQPQHF
CDR3 DNA: TGTGCCAGCAGTTTAGACAGCTATAGCAATCAGCCCCAGCATTTT

clone size: -
J gene: TRBJ1-1
V gene: TRBV10-3
D gene: TRBD1
CDR3 protein: CAISGTRGQGATEAFF
CDR3 DNA: TGTGCCATCAGTGGCACCCGCGGGCAGGGGGCCACTGAAGCTTTCTTT

clone size: -
J gene: TRBJ2-1
V gene: TRBV7-2
D gene: -
CDR3 protein: CASSSSHWRANEQFF
CDR3 DNA: TGTGCCAGCAGCTCGTCTCACTGGAGGGCCAATGAGCAGTTCTTC

clone size: -
J gene: TRBJ2-2
V gene: TRBV12-2
D gene: -
CDR3 protein: CASRPGLAEGGGELFF
CDR3 DNA: TGTGCAAGTCGCCCCGGACTAGCGGAGGGAGGCGGGGAGCTGTTTTTT

clone size: -
J gene: TRBJ2-1
V gene: TRBV6-5
D gene: -
CDR3 protein: CASSSYRRRNEQFF
CDR3 DNA: TGTGCCAGCAGTTCCTACAGAAGGCGCAATGAGCAGTTCTTC

clone size: -
J gene: TRBJ1-2
V gene: TRBV7-9
D gene: TRBD1
CDR3 protein: CASSPRDRDNYGYTF
CDR3 DNA: TGTGCCAGCAGCCCCCGGGACAGGGATAACTATGGCTACACCTTC

clone size: -
J gene: TRBJ2-1
V gene: TRBV28
D gene: -
CDR3 protein: CASSFLAREQFF
CDR3 DNA: TGTGCCAGCAGTTTTCTGGCGCGGGAGCAGTTCTTC

clone size: -
J gene: TRBJ2-1
V gene: TRBV10-3
D gene: -
CDR3 protein: CAISDSLEFNEQFF
CDR3 DNA: TGTGCCATCAGCGACTCCCTAGAATTCAATGAGCAGTTCTTC

clone size: -
J gene: TRBJ1-4
V gene: TRBV2
D gene: TRBD1
CDR3 protein: CASSGGTGNEKLFF
CDR3 DNA: TGTGCCAGCAGTGGAGGGACAGGGAATGAAAAACTGTTTTTT

clone size: -
J gene: TRBJ2-5
V gene: TRBV10-2
D gene: -
CDR3 protein: CASGPQGSGSETQYF
CDR3 DNA: TGCGCCAGCGGGCCCCAGGGGTCGGGGAGTGAGACCCAGTACTTC

clone size: -
J gene: TRBJ1-3
V gene: TRBV30
D gene: TRBD1
CDR3 protein: CAWSLGGASGNTIYF
CDR3 DNA: TGTGCCTGGAGTCTAGGGGGCGCGTCTGGAAACACCATATATTTT

clone size: -
J gene: TRBJ2-2
V gene: TRBV10-1
D gene: TRBD2
CDR3 protein: CASSESSALAGTNTGELFF
CDR3 DNA: TGCGCCAGCAGTGAGTCCTCAGCACTAGCGGGGACGAACACCGGGGAGCTGTTTTTT

clone size: -
J gene: TRBJ2-7
V gene: TRBV19
D gene: -
CDR3 protein: CASSMGDTSYEQYF
CDR3 DNA: TGTGCCAGTAGTATGGGAGACACTTCCTACGAGCAGTACTTC

clone size: -
J gene: TRBJ2-2
V gene: TRBV5-6
D gene: TRBD2
CDR3 protein: CASSLAGGPFGGELFF
CDR3 DNA: TGTGCCAGCAGTCTAGCGGGGGGGCCGTTTGGCGGGGAGCTGTTTTTT

clone size: -
J gene: TRBJ2-7
V gene: TRBV7-2
D gene: -
CDR3 protein: CASSISYEQYF
CDR3 DNA: TGTGCCAGCAGCATTTCTTACGAGCAGTACTTC

clone size: once
J gene: TRBJ2-2
V gene: TRBV19
D gene: -
CDR3 protein: CATDSRGGGTGELFF
CDR3 DNA: TGTGCCACCGACTCGAGGGGGGGCGGGACCGGGGAGCTGTTTTTT

clone size: once
J gene: TRBJ2-5
V gene: TRBV9
D gene: TRBD2
CDR3 protein: CASSVGGLAGALQETQYF
CDR3 DNA: TGTGCCAGCAGCGTAGGCGGTTTAGCGGGGGCCCTCCAAGAGACCCAGTACTTC

clone size: few
J gene: TRBJ2-2
V gene: TRBV12-5
D gene: -
CDR3 protein: CASGLRGTGELFF
CDR3 DNA: TGTGCTAGTGGTCTAAGGGGTACCGGGGAGCTGTTTTTT

clone size: -
J gene: TRBJ1-3
V gene: TRBV28
D gene: TRBD1
CDR3 protein: CASSPGQAGNTIYF
CDR3 DNA: TGTGCCAGCAGTCCGGGACAGGCGGGAAACACCATATATTTT

clone size: -
J gene: TRBJ2-2
V gene: TRBV7-6
D gene: -
CDR3 protein: CASSFPGTGELFF
CDR3 DNA: TGTGCCAGCAGCTTCCCCGGGACCGGGGAGCTGTTTTTT

clone size: -
J gene: TRBJ2-6
V gene: TRBV7-9
D gene: -
CDR3 protein: CASSLGGVPGANVLTF
CDR3 DNA: TGTGCCAGCAGCTTAGGCGGGGTCCCGGGGGCCAACGTCCTGACTTTC

clone size: -
J gene: TRBJ2-2
V gene: TRBV29-1
D gene: -
CDR3 protein: CSIQSGTGELFF
CDR3 DNA: TGCAGCATACAGAGCGGGACCGGGGAGCTGTTTTTT

clone size: -
J gene: TRBJ2-7
V gene: TRBV30
D gene: TRBD1
CDR3 protein: CAGTGNRGTYEQYF
CDR3 DNA: TGTGCCGGGACGGGAAACAGGGGAACCTACGAGCAGTACTTC

clone size: -
J gene: TRBJ2-7
V gene: TRBV21-1
D gene: -
CDR3 protein: CASSIGEDRDRGSYEQYF
CDR3 DNA: TGTGCCAGCAGCATAGGGGAGGACAGGGACCGTGGGTCCTACGAGCAGTACTTC

clone size: few
J gene: TRBJ1-1
V gene: TRBV5-1
D gene: -
CDR3 protein: CASSLGASWNTEAFF
CDR3 DNA: TGCGCCAGCAGCCTGGGGGCCTCGTGGAACACTGAAGCTTTCTTT

clone size: -
J gene: TRBJ1-1
V gene: TRBV30
D gene: -
CDR3 protein: CAWSFQTGLNTEAFF
CDR3 DNA: TGTGCCTGGAGTTTCCAGACAGGTCTGAACACTGAAGCTTTCTTT

clone size: -
J gene: TRBJ2-2
V gene: TRBV11-2
D gene: -
CDR3 protein: CASSPQGTGELFF
CDR3 DNA: TGTGCCAGCAGCCCACAGGGAACCGGGGAGCTGTTTTTT

clone size: -
J gene: TRBJ1-2
V gene: TRBV27
D gene: -
CDR3 protein: CASRSIGYGYTF
CDR3 DNA: TGTGCCAGCAGAAGCATTGGCTATGGCTACACCTTC

clone size: -
J gene: TRBJ1-6
V gene: TRBV15
D gene: -
CDR3 protein: CATSRAGDWNSPLHF
CDR3 DNA: TGTGCCACCAGCAGAGCCGGGGACTGGAATTCACCCCTCCACTTT

clone size: -
J gene: TRBJ1-5
V gene: TRBV2
D gene: -
CDR3 protein: CASSEAASPTGQPQHF
CDR3 DNA: TGTGCCAGCAGTGAAGCGGCCAGCCCAACGGGTCAGCCCCAGCATTTT

clone size: -
J gene: TRBJ2-5
V gene: TRBV7-9
D gene: TRBD2
CDR3 protein: CASRASGSKETQYF
CDR3 DNA: TGTGCCAGCAGGGCTAGCGGGAGTAAGGAGACCCAGTACTTC

clone size: -
J gene: TRBJ2-7
V gene: TRBV5-1
D gene: -
CDR3 protein: CASSLEGVPYEQYF
CDR3 DNA: TGCGCCAGCAGCTTGGAGGGGGTTCCCTACGAGCAGTACTTC